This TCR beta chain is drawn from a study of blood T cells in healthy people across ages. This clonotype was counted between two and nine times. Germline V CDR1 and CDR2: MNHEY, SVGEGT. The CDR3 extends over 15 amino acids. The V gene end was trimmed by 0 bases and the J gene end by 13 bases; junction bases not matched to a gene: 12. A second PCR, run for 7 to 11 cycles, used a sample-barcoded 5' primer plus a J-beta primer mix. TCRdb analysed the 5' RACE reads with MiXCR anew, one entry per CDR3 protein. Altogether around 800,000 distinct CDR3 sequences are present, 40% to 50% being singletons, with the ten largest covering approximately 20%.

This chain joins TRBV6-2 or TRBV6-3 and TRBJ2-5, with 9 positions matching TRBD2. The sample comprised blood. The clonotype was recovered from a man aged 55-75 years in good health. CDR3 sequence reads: CASSYSTSGVYGWYF. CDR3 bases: TGTGCCAGCAGTTACTCGACTAGCGGCGTCTATGGGTGGTACTTC.